This T cell receptor beta chain was retrieved from a study of T cells in localized non-small cell lung cancer. Study-level results: Among the tissues sampled, uninvolved adjacent lung had the highest T cell clonality, above tumor. It remains possible that heterogeneity exists, since only one tumor region was sequenced. Paired adjacent lung recovered a median roughly 60 of the top 100 tumor clones. Among blood samples, higher T cell density accompanied longer overall survival.

The protocol was immunoSEQ multiplex PCR, while the TCRdb copy is restricted to in-frame clones and leaves out a portion. The sample has tens of thousands of clones, around four fifths seen once; the top ten hold approximately 15%. Between the trimmed V and J ends, which lost 0 bases and 0 bases, there was a span of 12 bases. Germline V gene data show CDR1 as SGHRS and CDR2 as YFSETQ. The CDR3 is 16 amino acids. This clone was observed a handful of times. The antigen is unknown. The clonotype comes from a female donor aged 60 or older with stage I lung adenocarcinoma. The chain recombines TRBV5-1 with TRBJ1-1, with TRBD1 as a possible D gene (5 bases). The sequenced sample was peripheral blood, obtained before any cancer treatment. The CDR3 coding sequence is TGCGCCAGCAGCTTGGGGACCCTGGGACTGAACACTGAAGCTTTCTTT. It yields the protein CASSLGTLGLNTEAFF.